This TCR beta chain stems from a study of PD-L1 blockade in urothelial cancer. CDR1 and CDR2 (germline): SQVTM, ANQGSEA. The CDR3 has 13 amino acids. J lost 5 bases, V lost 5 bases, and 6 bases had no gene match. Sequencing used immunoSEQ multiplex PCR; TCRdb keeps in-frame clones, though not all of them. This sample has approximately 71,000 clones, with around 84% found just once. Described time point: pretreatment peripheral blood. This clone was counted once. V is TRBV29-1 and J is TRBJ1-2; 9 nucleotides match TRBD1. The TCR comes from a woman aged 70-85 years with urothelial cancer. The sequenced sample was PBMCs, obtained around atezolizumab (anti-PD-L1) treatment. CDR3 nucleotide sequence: TGCAGCGTTAAGGGACAGGGTGGGTATGGCTACACCTTC. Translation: CSVKGQGGYGYTF.